This TCR beta chain was sequenced in a study of shared clonotypes between healthy human individuals. The repertoire was sequenced with immunoSEQ multiplex PCR; TCRdb's copy has only in-frame clones and lacks some. The data hold hundreds of thousands of clones, with just over 95% observed a single time. Between the trimmed V and J ends, which lost 0 bases and 9 bases, there was a span of 9 bases. Per the germline V gene, CDR1 is DFQATT and CDR2 is SNEGSKA (reference sequence). This CDR3 is built from 11 residues. The chain links TRBV20-1 to TRBJ2-7; no clear D. The TCR originated in a man in his thirties or forties in good health. The specimen was memory CD8+ T cells sorted from blood. Subset meaning: CD45RO+ cells pooled with CCR7-negative TemRA cells. The chain's CDR3 is CSARDPPGQYF. CDR3 sequence (DNA): TGCAGTGCTAGAGACCCCCCGGGGCAGTACTTC.